This T cell receptor (beta chain) came from a study of shared clonotypes between healthy human individuals. Study as a whole: The cohort comprised two women and three men. Their ages spanned 18 to 49 years. Points from the study as a whole: Clonotype sharing among donors was thought likely to change with sequencing depth. In contrast to clonotypes shared by all four donors, non-shared clonotypes had lower generation probabilities.

TCRdb's table, derived via immunoSEQ multiplex PCR, lists solely in-frame clones and lacks some. The repertoire holds over 2 million clones, with about 95% as singletons. V was pared by 6 bases and J by 8 bases, with 8 bases of the junction left unmatched. The CDR3 totals 14 residues. The germline gives CDR1 MNHEY, CDR2 SVGAGI. Comment on this clone: The antigen is unknown.

The material sequenced was naive CD4+ T cells sorted from blood. Subset of the sample: CD45RA+ positively selected. The clonotype comes from a man aged 18 to 29 in good health. This rearrangement joins TRBV6-5 to TRBJ1-4; 8 nucleotides align to TRBD1. DNA for the CDR3: TGTGCCAGCAGACCGACAGGGGACAGGGAAAAACTGTTTTTT. Protein sequence: CASRPTGDREKLFF.